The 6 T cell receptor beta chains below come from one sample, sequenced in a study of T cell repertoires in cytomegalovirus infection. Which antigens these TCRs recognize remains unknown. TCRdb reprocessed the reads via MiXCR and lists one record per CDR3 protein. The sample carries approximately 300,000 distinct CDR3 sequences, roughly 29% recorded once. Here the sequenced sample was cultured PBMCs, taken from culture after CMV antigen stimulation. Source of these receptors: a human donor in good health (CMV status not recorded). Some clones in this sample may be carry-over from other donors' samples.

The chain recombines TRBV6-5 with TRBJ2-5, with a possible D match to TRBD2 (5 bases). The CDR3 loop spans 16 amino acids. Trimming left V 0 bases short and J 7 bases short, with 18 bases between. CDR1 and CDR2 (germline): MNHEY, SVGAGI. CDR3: CASSYSIANTSGTQYF. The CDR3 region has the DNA TGTGCCAGCAGTTACTCGATAGCGAATACCTCGGGGACCCAGTACTTC.

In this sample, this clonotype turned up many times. CDR3 amino acids: CASSLDTGNQPQHF. The DNA of the CDR3 is TGTGCCAGCAGCTTGGACACAGGGAATCAGCCCCAGCATTTT. The rearrangement joins TRBV7-8 to TRBJ1-5, with a tentative D call TRBD1 (6 bases). The CDR3 is 14 amino acids. The V gene lost 3 bases and the J gene lost 4 bases, with 10 bases spanning the gap. The germline V gene encodes CDR1 SGHVS and CDR2 FQNEAQ.

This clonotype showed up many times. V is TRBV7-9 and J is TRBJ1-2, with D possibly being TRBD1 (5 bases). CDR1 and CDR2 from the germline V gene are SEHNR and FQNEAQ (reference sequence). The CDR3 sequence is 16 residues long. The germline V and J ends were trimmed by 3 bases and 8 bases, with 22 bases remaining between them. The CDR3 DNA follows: TGTGCCAGCAGCTTGAATCCGGGACTGCTCCTTTCGGGCTACACCTTC. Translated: CASSLNPGLLLSGYTF.

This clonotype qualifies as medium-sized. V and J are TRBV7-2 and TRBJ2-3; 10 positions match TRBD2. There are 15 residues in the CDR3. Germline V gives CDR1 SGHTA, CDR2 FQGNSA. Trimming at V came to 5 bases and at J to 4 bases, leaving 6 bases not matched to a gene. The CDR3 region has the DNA TGTGCCAGCAGCCCCGGGACTAGCGTCCCAGATACGCAGTATTTT. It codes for CASSPGTSVPDTQYF.

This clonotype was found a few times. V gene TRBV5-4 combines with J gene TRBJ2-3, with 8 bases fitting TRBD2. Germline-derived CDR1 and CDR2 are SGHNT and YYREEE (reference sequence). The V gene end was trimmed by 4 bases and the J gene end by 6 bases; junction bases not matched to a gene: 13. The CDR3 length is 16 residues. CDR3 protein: CASSKWTSPGVDTQYF. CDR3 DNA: TGTGCCAGCAGCAAGTGGACTAGCCCAGGGGTGGATACGCAGTATTTT. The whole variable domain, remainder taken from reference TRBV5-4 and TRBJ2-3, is ETGVTQSPTHLIKTRGQQVTLRCSSQSGHNTVSWYQQALGQGPQFIFQYYREEENGRGNFPPRFSGLQFPNYSSELNVNALELDDSALYLCASSKWTSPGVDTQYFGPGTRLTVL.

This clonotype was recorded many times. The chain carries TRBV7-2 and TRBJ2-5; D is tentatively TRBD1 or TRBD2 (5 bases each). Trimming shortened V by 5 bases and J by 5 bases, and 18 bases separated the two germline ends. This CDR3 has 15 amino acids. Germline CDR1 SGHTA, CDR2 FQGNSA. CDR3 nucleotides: TGTGCCAGCAGCCCGCTCGGGGCTCTTAGTGAGACCCAGTACTTC. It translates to CASSPLGALSETQYF. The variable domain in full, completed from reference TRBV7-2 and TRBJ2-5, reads GAGVSQSPSNKVTEKGKDVELRCDPISGHTALYWYRQSLGQGLEFLIYFQGNSAPDKSGLPSDRFSAERTGGSVSTLTIQRTQQEDSAVYLCASSPLGALSETQYFGPGTRLLVL.